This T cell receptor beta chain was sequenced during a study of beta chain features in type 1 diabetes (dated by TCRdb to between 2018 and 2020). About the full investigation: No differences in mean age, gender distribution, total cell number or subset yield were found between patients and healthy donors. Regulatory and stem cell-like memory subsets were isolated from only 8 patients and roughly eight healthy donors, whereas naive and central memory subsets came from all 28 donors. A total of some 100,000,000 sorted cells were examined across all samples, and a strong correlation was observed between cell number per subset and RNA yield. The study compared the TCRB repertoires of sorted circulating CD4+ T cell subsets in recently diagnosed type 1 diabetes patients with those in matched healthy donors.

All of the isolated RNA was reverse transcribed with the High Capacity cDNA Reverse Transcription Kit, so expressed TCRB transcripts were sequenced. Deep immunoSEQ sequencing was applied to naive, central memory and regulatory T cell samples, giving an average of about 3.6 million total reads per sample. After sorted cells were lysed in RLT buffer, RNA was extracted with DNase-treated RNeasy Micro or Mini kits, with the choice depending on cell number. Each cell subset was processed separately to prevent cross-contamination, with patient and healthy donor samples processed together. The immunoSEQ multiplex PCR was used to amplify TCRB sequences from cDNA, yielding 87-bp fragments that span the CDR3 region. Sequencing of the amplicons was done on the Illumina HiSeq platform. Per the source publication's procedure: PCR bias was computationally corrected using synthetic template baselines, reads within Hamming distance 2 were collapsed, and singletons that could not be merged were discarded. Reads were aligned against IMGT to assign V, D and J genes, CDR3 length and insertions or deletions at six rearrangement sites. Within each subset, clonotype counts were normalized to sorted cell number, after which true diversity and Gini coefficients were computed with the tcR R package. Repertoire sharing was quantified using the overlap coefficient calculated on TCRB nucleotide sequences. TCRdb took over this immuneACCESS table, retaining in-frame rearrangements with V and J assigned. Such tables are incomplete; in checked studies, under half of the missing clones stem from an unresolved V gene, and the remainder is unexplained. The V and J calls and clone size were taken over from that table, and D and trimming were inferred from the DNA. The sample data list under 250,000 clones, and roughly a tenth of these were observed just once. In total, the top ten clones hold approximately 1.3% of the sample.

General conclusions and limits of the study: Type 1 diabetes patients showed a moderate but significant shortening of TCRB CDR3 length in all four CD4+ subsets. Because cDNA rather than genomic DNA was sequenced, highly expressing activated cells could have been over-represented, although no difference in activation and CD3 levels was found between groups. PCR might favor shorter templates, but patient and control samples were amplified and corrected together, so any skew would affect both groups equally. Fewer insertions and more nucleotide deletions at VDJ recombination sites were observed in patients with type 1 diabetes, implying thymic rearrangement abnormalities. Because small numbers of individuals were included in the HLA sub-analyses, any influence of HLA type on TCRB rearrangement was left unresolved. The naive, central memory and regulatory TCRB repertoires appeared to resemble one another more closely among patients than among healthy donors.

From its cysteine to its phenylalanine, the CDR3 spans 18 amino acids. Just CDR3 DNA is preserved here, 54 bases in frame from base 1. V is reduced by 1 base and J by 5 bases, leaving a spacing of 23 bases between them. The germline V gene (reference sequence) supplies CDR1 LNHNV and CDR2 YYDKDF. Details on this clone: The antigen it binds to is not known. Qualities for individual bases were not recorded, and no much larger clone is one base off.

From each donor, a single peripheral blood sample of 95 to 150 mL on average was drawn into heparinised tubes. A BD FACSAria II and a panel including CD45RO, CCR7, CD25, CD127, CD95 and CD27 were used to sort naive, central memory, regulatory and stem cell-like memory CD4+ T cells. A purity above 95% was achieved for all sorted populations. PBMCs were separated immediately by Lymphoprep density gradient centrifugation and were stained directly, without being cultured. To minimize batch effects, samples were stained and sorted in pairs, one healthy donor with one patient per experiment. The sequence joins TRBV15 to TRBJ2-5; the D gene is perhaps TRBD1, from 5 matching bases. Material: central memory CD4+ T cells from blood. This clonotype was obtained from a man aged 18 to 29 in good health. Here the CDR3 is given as CATSRALQAGNPRETQYF. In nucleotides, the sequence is TGTGCCACCAGCAGAGCCTTACAGGCAGGGAATCCGCGGGAGACCCAGTACTTC.